The T cell receptor (beta chain) under discussion was sequenced for a study of cytomegalovirus exposure and HLA in healthy donors. Findings and limits, study-wide: Cytomegalovirus-associated TCR beta chains were listed, numbering some 150. Across donors, presence/absence analyses took sequencing depth to be roughly uniform.

The study ran its PCR with 60 Vbeta and 13 Jbeta primers. This table comes from immunoSEQ multiplex PCR, and its TCRdb copy is limited to in-frame clones, with some not included. This table holds 50,000 or so clones. The CDR3 spans 14 residues. V lost 5 bases to trimming and J lost 5 bases, with 13 bases between them. Germline V gene lookup returns CDR1 SGHAT and CDR2 FQNNGV. As concerns this clone: As yet, its antigen is unknown.

The sequence came from a man in his forties in good health and CMV-seropositive. This chain joins TRBV11-2 and TRBJ2-1; D gene uncertain. Sequenced input: PBMCs. CDR3 in DNA: TGTGCCAGCAGCCTTACCCCAGAAGACAATGAGCAGTTCTTC. Its protein product is CASSLTPEDNEQFF.